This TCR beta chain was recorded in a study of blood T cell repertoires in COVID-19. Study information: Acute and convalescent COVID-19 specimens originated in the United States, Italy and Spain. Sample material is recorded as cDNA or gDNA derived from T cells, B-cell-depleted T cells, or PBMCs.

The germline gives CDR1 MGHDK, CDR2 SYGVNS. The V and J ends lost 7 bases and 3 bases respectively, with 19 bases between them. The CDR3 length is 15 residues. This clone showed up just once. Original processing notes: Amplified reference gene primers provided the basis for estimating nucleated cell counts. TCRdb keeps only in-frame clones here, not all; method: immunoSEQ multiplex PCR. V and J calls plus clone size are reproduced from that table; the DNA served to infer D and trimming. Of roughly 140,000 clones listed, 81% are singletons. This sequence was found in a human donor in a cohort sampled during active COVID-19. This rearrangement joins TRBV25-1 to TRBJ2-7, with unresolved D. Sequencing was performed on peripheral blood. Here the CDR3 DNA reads TGTGCCAGCATGACCCTACCTGACTGTTTCTACGAGCAGTACTTC. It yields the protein CASMTLPDCFYEQYF.